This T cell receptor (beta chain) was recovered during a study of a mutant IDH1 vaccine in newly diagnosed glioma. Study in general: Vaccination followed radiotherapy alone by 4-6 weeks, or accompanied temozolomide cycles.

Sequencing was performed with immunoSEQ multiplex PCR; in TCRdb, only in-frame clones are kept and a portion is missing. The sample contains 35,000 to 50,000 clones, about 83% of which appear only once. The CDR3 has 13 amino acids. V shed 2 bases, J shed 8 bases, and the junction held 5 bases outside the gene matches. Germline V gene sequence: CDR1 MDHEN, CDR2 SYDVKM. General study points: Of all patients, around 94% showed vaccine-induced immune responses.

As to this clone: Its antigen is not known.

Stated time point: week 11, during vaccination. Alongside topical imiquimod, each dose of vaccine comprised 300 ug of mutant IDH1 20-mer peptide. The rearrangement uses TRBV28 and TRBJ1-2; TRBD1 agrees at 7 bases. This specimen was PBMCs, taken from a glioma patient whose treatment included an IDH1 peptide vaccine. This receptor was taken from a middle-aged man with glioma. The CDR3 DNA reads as TGTGCCAGCAGTTTACTGACAGGGAGAGGCTACACCTTC. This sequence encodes CASSLLTGRGYTF.